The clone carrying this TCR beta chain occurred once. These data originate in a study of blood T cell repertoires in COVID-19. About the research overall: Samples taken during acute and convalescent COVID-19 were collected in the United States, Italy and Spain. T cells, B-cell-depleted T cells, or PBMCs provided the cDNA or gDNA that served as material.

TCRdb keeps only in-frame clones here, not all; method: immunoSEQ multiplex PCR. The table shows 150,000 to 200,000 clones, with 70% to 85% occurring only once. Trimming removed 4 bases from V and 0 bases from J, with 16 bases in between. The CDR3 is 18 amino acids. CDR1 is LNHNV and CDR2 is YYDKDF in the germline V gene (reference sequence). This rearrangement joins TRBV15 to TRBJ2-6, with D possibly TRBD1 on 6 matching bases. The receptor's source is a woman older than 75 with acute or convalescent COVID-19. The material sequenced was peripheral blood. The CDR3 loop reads CATSTTDSFFSGANVLTF. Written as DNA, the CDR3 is TGTGCCACCAGCACCACGGACAGCTTCTTCTCTGGGGCCAACGTCCTGACTTTC.